This TCR beta chain originates from a study of control samples from healthy donors and cancer patients. V was pared by 4 bases and J by 9 bases, with 10 bases of the junction left unmatched. CDR3 length: 15 residues. Germline V gene sequence: CDR1 SNHLY, CDR2 FYNNEI. Sequencing used immunoSEQ multiplex PCR; TCRdb keeps in-frame clones, though not all of them. The sample gives some 87,000 clones, 91% of which show up once; less than 20% is in the top ten. The chain joins TRBV2 to TRBJ2-1; 9 bases align to TRBD2. Sequenced: blood. The sequence came from a man younger than 45 in good health. CDR3 nucleotides: TGTGCCAGCAGTGGTCTTAGCGGGAGTCGTGGTGAGCAGTTCTTC. Residues: CASSGLSGSRGEQFF. Together with reference TRBV2 and TRBJ2-1, the CDR3 gives the full variable domain: EPEVTQTPSHQVTQMGQEVILRCVPISNHLYFYWYRQILGQKVEFLVSFYNNEISEKSEIFDDQFSVERPDGSNFTLKIRSTKLEDSAMYFCASSGLSGSRGEQFFGPGTRLTVL.